The 28 T cell receptor beta chains below all came from one sample that was sequenced in a study of T cell repertoires in ileal Crohn's disease. Data came from immunoSEQ multiplex PCR; TCRdb stores just in-frame clones and leaves some out. The sample consists of approximately 27,000 clones, about 81% of them appearing once. The source material was ileal tissue. These receptors were collected from an adult with Crohn's disease.

The CDR3 coding sequence is TGTGCCAGCAGCTTAGCCGGTAACAATGAGCAGTTCTTC. Amino acid sequence: CASSLAGNNEQFF. The chain couples TRBV7-9 to TRBJ2-1, with no clear D. CDR3 length: 13 residues. CDR1 and CDR2 from the germline V gene are SEHNR and FQNEAQ (reference sequence). The germline V and J ends were trimmed by 0 bases and 5 bases, with 5 bases remaining between them.

The chain carries TRBV4-1 and TRBJ2-3; D may be TRBD1 (8 bases). V shed 4 bases and J shed 2 bases, with 16 bases lying between them. CDR1 MGHRA and CDR2 YSYEKL come from the germline V gene. This CDR3 contains 16 residues. As DNA, the CDR3 is TGCGCCAGCAGCCGAGCGGGACAGGCCAACACAGATACGCAGTATTTT. Its translation: CASSRAGQANTDTQYF.

CDR3 bases: TGTGCCAGCAGCTTTGGTGGCAGGGGTCAAGAGACCCAGTACTTC. It is translated as CASSFGGRGQETQYF. The chain combines TRBV5-4 with TRBJ2-5; the D gene is possibly TRBD1 (6 bases). This CDR3 spans 15 amino acids. Trimming cost V 2 bases and J 2 bases, with 13 bases left between them. From germline, CDR1 is SGHNT and CDR2 YYREEE (reference sequence).

V is TRBV19 and J is TRBJ1-1, with a weak D call TRBD1 (6 bases). The CDR3 spans 12 residues. The V and J ends lost 8 bases and 7 bases respectively, with 14 bases between them. The germline V gene encodes CDR1 LNHDA and CDR2 SQIVND (reference sequence). CDR3 region: CASRLGANEAFF. For the CDR3, the DNA is TGTGCCAGTCGTTTGGGGGCGAATGAAGCTTTCTTT.

This rearrangement joins TRBV18 to TRBJ2-1; TRBD2 matches at 8 bases. V dropped 6 bases and J dropped 9; count of bases not matched to a gene: 16. Germline V gene data show CDR1 as KGHSH and CDR2 as LQKENI. The CDR3 is 16 amino acids. The chain's CDR3 is CASSNIGGAELGEQFF. The DNA of the CDR3 is TGTGCCAGCTCGAACATCGGGGGGGCCGAATTGGGTGAGCAGTTCTTC.

The rearrangement joins TRBV7-2 to TRBJ2-5, with TRBD1 matching 8 bases. V shed 5 bases, J shed 6 bases, and the junction held 5 bases outside the gene matches. The CDR3 is 13 amino acids. Germline V CDR1 and CDR2: SGHTA, FQGNSA. CDR3 region: CASSLAGGQTQYF. The CDR3 nucleotides are TGTGCCAGCAGCCTCGCAGGGGGCCAGACCCAGTACTTC.

This sequence joins TRBV6-4 and TRBJ2-3; no firm D call. CDR3 length: 14 residues. Germline loops: CDR1 MRHNA, CDR2 SNTAGT. V was trimmed by 5 bases and J by 3 bases, leaving 12 bases between them. The CDR3 bases are TGTGCCAGCAGTTTAGAGGCGACTACAGATACGCAGTATTTT. As protein: CASSLEATTDTQYF.

V usage is TRBV19 and J usage is TRBJ1-5; D may be TRBD1 (6 bases). This CDR3 comprises 14 residues. CDR1 is LNHDA and CDR2 is SQIVND in the germline V gene (reference sequence). Trimming removed 9 bases from V and 3 bases from J, with 15 bases in between. The CDR3 coding sequence is TGTGCCAGCGACAGGCCCTCTCTCAATCAGCCCCAGCATTTT. The encoded protein is CASDRPSLNQPQHF.

The chain uses TRBV4-1 and TRBJ1-1; D call uncertain. The CDR3 extends over 15 amino acids. The V and J ends lost 0 bases and 1 base respectively, with 9 bases between them. The germline V gene encodes CDR1 MGHRA and CDR2 YSYEKL. CDR3 DNA sequence: TGCGCCAGCAGCCAAGATCCACGGAGGAACACTGAAGCTTTCTTT. It codes for CASSQDPRRNTEAFF.

This clone was seen more than once but under ten times. This sequence joins TRBV19 and TRBJ1-1; D is undetermined. The V end lost 7 bases, the J end lost 1 base, and 7 bases lay between the germline ends. This CDR3 contains 12 residues. Germline values: CDR1 LNHDA, CDR2 SQIVND (reference sequence). CDR3 sequence: CASTPGNTEAFF. The CDR3 DNA is TGTGCCAGTACCCCGGGGAACACTGAAGCTTTCTTT.

Only one count was recorded for this clone. J is TRBJ1-5 and V is TRBV7-8; 8 bases agree with TRBD1. Per the germline V gene, CDR1 is SGHVS and CDR2 is FQNEAQ. Trimming at V came to 5 bases and at J to 3 bases, leaving 9 bases not matched to a gene. The CDR3 has 16 amino acids. CDR3 protein: CASSEETGVHNQPQHF. The CDR3 nucleotides read TGTGCCAGCAGCGAAGAGACAGGGGTCCACAATCAGCCCCAGCATTTT.

V and J are TRBV7-2 and TRBJ2-3; TRBD2 matches at 9 bases. The germline V gene encodes CDR1 SGHTA and CDR2 FQGNSA. With 5 bases clipped from V and 4 bases from J, the junction kept 4 bases outside the gene matches. This CDR3 region has 14 residues. The chain's CDR3 is CASSTGTSPDTQYF. The CDR3 nucleotides are TGTGCCAGCAGCACCGGGACTAGCCCAGATACGCAGTATTTT.

This clone has a single count. The CDR3: CASSYRTGETQYF. For the CDR3, the DNA is TGTGCCAGCAGTTACAGGACAGGGGAGACCCAGTACTTC. V is TRBV6-5 and J is TRBJ2-5, with TRBD1 identical over 8 bases. Germline V lookup: CDR1 MNHEY, CDR2 SVGAGI. There are 13 residues in the CDR3. V gave up 2 bases and J gave up 5 bases; unmatched junction bases: 1.

With regard to this clone: Other nucleotide sequences from this sample produce the same CDR3. The rearrangement joins TRBV5-6 to TRBJ1-1, with 7 bases that match TRBD1. This CDR3 comprises 13 residues. V lost 4 bases and J lost 14; bases outside the gene matches: 14. Looked up from germline, CDR1 is SGHDT and CDR2 is YYEEEE. CDR3 amino acids: CASSKTGLSGAFF. CDR3 DNA: TGTGCCAGCAGCAAGACAGGGCTAAGTGGGGCCTTCTTT.

This chain joins TRBV7-8 and TRBJ2-7; 7 positions match TRBD1. Germline CDR1 SGHVS, CDR2 FQNEAQ. The CDR3 spans 17 residues. The trim removed 3 bases at V and 3 bases at J, leaving 14 bases unmatched. This chain's CDR3 is CASSFGTDEVWIYEQYF. The DNA for the CDR3 is TGTGCCAGCAGCTTCGGGACAGACGAGGTTTGGATCTACGAGCAGTACTTC. Full variable domain (missing parts from reference TRBV7-8 and TRBJ2-7): GAGVSQSPRYKVAKRGQDVALRCDPISGHVSLFWYQQALGQGPEFLTYFQNEAQLDKSGLPSDRFFAERPEGSVSTLKIQRTQQEDSAVYLCASSFGTDEVWIYEQYFGPGTRLTVT.

V and J are TRBV5-1 and TRBJ2-6; 10 bases align to TRBD2. The V gene's germline CDR1 is SGHRS and CDR2 YFSETQ. The junction had 7 bases not matched to a gene; V was cut back by 0 bases and J by 1 base. CDR3 length equals 19 residues. CDR3 protein: CASSLGFVAGGSGANVLTF. Written as DNA, the CDR3 is TGCGCCAGCAGCTTGGGGTTCGTAGCGGGGGGATCTGGGGCCAACGTCCTGACTTTC.

The chain carries TRBV19 and TRBJ2-7; tentative D call: TRBD1 (6 bases). This CDR3 contains 13 residues. V was cut by 5 bases and J by 6 bases, with 14 bases left in between. Germline V gene lookup returns CDR1 LNHDA and CDR2 SQIVND (reference sequence). CDR3 DNA sequence: TGTGCCAGTAGTCTAAACAGGGACGGCGAGCAGTACTTC. Its translation is CASSLNRDGEQYF.

The chain has TRBV7-9 and TRBJ1-2; D might be TRBD1 (5 bases). Germline CDR1 reads SEHNR; CDR2 reads FQNEAQ (reference sequence). V was shortened by 8 bases and J by 3 bases, with 22 bases between the two germline ends. The CDR3 loop spans 16 amino acids. The CDR3 region is CASLIWPARVYYGYTF. The CDR3 nucleotides read TGTGCCAGCTTGATTTGGCCGGCCAGGGTATACTATGGCTACACCTTC.

The V gene is TRBV29-1, the J gene TRBJ2-1; D perhaps matches TRBD2 (5 bases). CDR3 length: 14 amino acids. The germline V gene encodes CDR1 SQVTM and CDR2 ANQGSEA. The V and J ends lost 6 bases and 3 bases respectively, with 15 bases between them. The CDR3 nucleotides read TGCAGCGTAGAGGACTGGACTCGCTACAATGAGCAGTTCTTC. Protein sequence: CSVEDWTRYNEQFF.

This chain uses TRBV6-5 with TRBJ2-7, with a weak D call TRBD2 (5 bases). This CDR3 region has 13 residues. Germline V CDR1 and CDR2: MNHEY, SVGAGI. Trimming shortened V by 2 bases and J by 6 bases, and 11 bases separated the two germline ends. CDR3 amino acids: CASSYATRGEQYF. CDR3 sequence (DNA): TGTGCCAGCAGTTACGCTACTAGAGGCGAGCAGTACTTC.

The chain combines TRBV9 with TRBJ2-1; 8 bases line up with TRBD2. Germline V gene lookup returns CDR1 SGDLS and CDR2 YYNGEE. The CDR3 totals 17 residues. V dropped 3 bases and J dropped 0; count of bases not matched to a gene: 8. CDR3 in amino acids: CASSAQTSALSYNEQFF. CDR3 sequence (DNA): TGTGCCAGCAGCGCCCAGACTAGCGCACTCTCCTACAATGAGCAGTTCTTC. Using reference TRBV9 and TRBJ2-1 for the parts outside the CDR3, the full variable domain is DSGVTQTPKHLITATGQRVTLRCSPRSGDLSVYWYQQSLDQGLQFLIQYYNGEERAKGNILERFSAQQFPDLHSELNLSSLELGDSALYFCASSAQTSALSYNEQFFGPGTRLTVL.

This clone was seen once. V and J are TRBV11-2 and TRBJ2-5; D is uncertain. Per the germline V gene, CDR1 is SGHAT and CDR2 is FQNNGV. The CDR3 loop spans 14 amino acids. V was shortened by 5 bases and J by 5 bases, with 15 bases between the two germline ends. The DNA for the CDR3 is TGTGCCAGCAGCCCTCCGCTTGCCCAGGAGACCCAGTACTTC. Residues: CASSPPLAQETQYF.

The chain recombines TRBV4-3 with TRBJ1-1; 12 bases align to TRBD1. The CDR3 contains 18 residues. CDR1 is LGHNA and CDR2 is YSLEER in the germline V gene. Germline trimming cut 3 bases from V and 4 bases from J; bases unmatched to any gene: 12. For the CDR3, the DNA is TGCGCCAGCAGCCACGAAAGCCGGGACAGGGGGCTAGTCACTGAAGCTTTCTTT. Protein sequence: CASSHESRDRGLVTEAFF.

The CDR3 here is CASSLRTRGLWGTDTQYF. The CDR3 nucleotides are TGTGCCAGCAGCTTAAGGACCAGGGGTCTGTGGGGGACAGATACGCAGTATTTT. The chain uses TRBV7-3 and TRBJ2-3; perhaps TRBD1 as D (6 bases). The length of the CDR3 is 18 residues. Germline V gives CDR1 SGHTA, CDR2 FQGTGA. The germline V and J ends were trimmed by 1 base and 3 bases, with 20 bases remaining between them.

V is TRBV4-1 and J is TRBJ2-1; 12 bases are shared with TRBD1. Germline CDR1 MGHRA, CDR2 YSYEKL. V dropped 0 bases and J dropped 12; count of bases not matched to a gene: 6. CDR3 length equals 15 residues. The CDR3 DNA follows: TGCGCCAGCAGCCAAGAAGGGACAGGGGGCCGGGGGCAGTTCTTC. Protein product: CASSQEGTGGRGQFF.

This clone turned up a few times. The rearrangement uses TRBV5-5 and TRBJ1-2; 10 nucleotides line up with TRBD1. V gave up 4 bases and J gave up 3 bases; unmatched junction bases: 12. Germline V lookup: CDR1 SGHKS, CDR2 YYEKEE (reference sequence). The CDR3 loop spans 17 amino acids. The CDR3 region has the DNA TGTGCCAGCAGCCGCGAATGGACAGGGGGATTATACTATGGCTACACCTTC. Translated, it gives CASSREWTGGLYYGYTF.

In its sample, this clone was seen once. The rearrangement links TRBV7-6 to TRBJ2-2; 12 nucleotides match TRBD1. The junction had 12 bases not matched to a gene; V was cut back by 5 bases and J by 2 bases. CDR1 SGHVS and CDR2 FNYEAQ come from the germline V gene. This CDR3 has 19 amino acids. The chain's CDR3 is CASSVTIRDRGPNTGELFF. CDR3 nucleotide sequence: TGTGCCAGCAGCGTCACAATCCGGGACAGGGGGCCAAACACCGGGGAGCTGTTTTTT. The full variable domain, completed using reference TRBV7-6 and TRBJ2-2, is GAGVSQSPRYKVTKRGQDVALRCDPISGHVSLYWYRQALGQGPEFLTYFNYEAQQDKSGLPNDRFSAERPEGSISTLTIQRTEQRDSAMYRCASSVTIRDRGPNTGELFFGEGSRLTVL.

This clone appeared once. In DNA, the CDR3 is TGCGCCAGCAGCTTTGCAGGCCATACTAACTATGGCTACACCTTC. Protein: CASSFAGHTNYGYTF. The chain has TRBV5-1 and TRBJ1-2; no clear D. Germline V gene lookup returns CDR1 SGHRS and CDR2 YFSETQ. The CDR3 has 15 residues. Trimming took off 2 bases at V and 0 bases at J, with 11 bases between the two ends.